This T cell receptor beta chain appears in the sequencing data of a study of cytomegalovirus exposure and HLA in healthy donors. This table comes from immunoSEQ multiplex PCR, and its TCRdb copy is limited to in-frame clones, with some not included. The data hold roughly 280,000 clones, with roughly 85% observed a single time. This CDR3 spans 19 amino acids. V was pared by 0 bases and J by 0 bases, with 4 bases of the junction left unmatched. CDR1 and CDR2 from the germline V gene are MNHEY and SMNVEV (reference sequence). This chain connects TRBV27 to TRBJ2-1; 14 bases line up with TRBD2. This TCR was sampled from a woman aged 18-29 years in good health and CMV-seronegative. The sequenced sample consisted of PBMCs. CDR3 nucleotide sequence: TGTGCCAGCAGTTTATCGGCCGGGACTAGCGGGAGCTCCTACAATGAGCAGTTCTTC. This encodes CASSLSAGTSGSSYNEQFF.